Below are 2 T cell receptor beta chains sequenced from a single sample in a study of response to subunit inactivated influenza vaccine. TCRdb analysed the RT-PCR reads with MiXCR anew, one entry per CDR3 protein. Found here are under 800,000 distinct CDR3 sequences, about 14% of them singletons; the top ten hold 5.5% to 7%. The specimen was PBMCs from blood, collected 14 to 15 days before vaccination. The origin of the receptors is a man between 50 and 59 years old who received an inactivated influenza vaccine.

V usage is TRBV4-2 and J usage is TRBJ2-5, with 11 bases identical to TRBD1. The V gene's germline CDR1 is LGHNA and CDR2 YNFKEQ. The CDR3 has 16 amino acids. Losses at the gene ends were 0 bases for V and 8 bases for J; bases not matched to a gene: 8. The CDR3 loop is CASSQEGQGGARTQYF. In DNA, the CDR3 is TGTGCCAGCAGCCAAGAGGGACAGGGGGGAGCCAGAACCCAGTACTTC.

V usage is TRBV20-1 and J usage is TRBJ2-7, with D tentatively TRBD1 (6 bases). Per the germline V gene, CDR1 is DFQATT and CDR2 is SNEGSKA (reference sequence). V lost 2 bases to trimming and J lost 2 bases, with 13 bases between them. This CDR3 has 14 amino acids. The CDR3 DNA reads as TGCAGTGCTAGACAGGGGACAACCGCCTACGAGCAGTACTTC. Translating gives CSARQGTTAYEQYF.